The sequence of this T cell receptor beta chain was determined in a study of blood T cell repertoires in COVID-19. Study overall: T cells, B-cell-depleted T cells, or PBMCs supplied cDNA or gDNA.

Here immunoSEQ multiplex PCR was the method, and the copy in TCRdb shows in-frame clones only, minus some. The sample lists approximately 82,000 clones; about 81% were seen once. The germline V and J ends were trimmed by 5 bases and 0 bases, with 5 bases remaining between them. The CDR3 runs to 13 residues. Germline V gene lookup returns CDR1 LGHDT and CDR2 YNNKEL (reference sequence). The clonotype comes from a human donor in a cohort sampled during active COVID-19. This rearrangement joins TRBV3-1 (or the pseudogene TRBV3-2) to TRBJ2-4; D remains ambiguous. The specimen sequenced was peripheral blood. The CDR3 coding sequence is TGTGCCAGCAGCTTATTAGCCAAAAACATTCAGTACTTC. Protein product: CASSLLAKNIQYF.